The 18 T cell receptor beta chains in this list originate from one sample, sequenced in a study of blood T cell repertoires in COVID-19. The protocol was immunoSEQ multiplex PCR, while the TCRdb copy is restricted to in-frame clones and leaves out a portion. The table lists roughly 91,000 clones, approximately 78% of them singletons. The sequenced material came from peripheral blood. The receptors stem from a woman of 80 years or more with acute or convalescent COVID-19.

The chain is built from TRBV11-2 and TRBJ1-5; weak D call: TRBD1 (6 bases). Germline V lookup: CDR1 SGHAT, CDR2 FQNNGV. Trimming pared 2 bases from V and 2 bases from J, leaving 16 bases between. The CDR3 extends over 17 amino acids. The CDR3 nucleotides are TGTGCCAGCAGCTTACTAGGTGGCAGGGGTGGCAATCAGCCCCAGCATTTT. Amino acid sequence: CASSLLGGRGGNQPQHF.

The gene calls are TRBV5-1 and TRBJ2-3, with TRBD2 matching over 8 bases. CDR1 is SGHRS and CDR2 is YFSETQ in the germline V gene. There are 16 residues in the CDR3. Germline trimming cut 4 bases from V and 3 bases from J; bases unmatched to any gene: 10. The DNA for the CDR3 is TGCGCCAGCAGCCCCCTTGGTAGCGGGGAGACAGATACGCAGTATTTT. Residues: CASSPLGSGETDTQYF.

The V gene is TRBV3-1 (or the pseudogene TRBV3-2), the J gene TRBJ2-1; D is perhaps TRBD1 (5 bases). The CDR3 runs 19 residues. Germline V lookup: CDR1 LGHDT, CDR2 YNNKEL (reference sequence). The ends were cut back, 0 bases at V and 7 bases at J, with 25 bases in the middle. This CDR3 is CASSQEIPGIGVQSNEQFF. As DNA, the CDR3 is TGTGCCAGCAGCCAAGAGATCCCAGGGATAGGGGTACAGTCGAATGAGCAGTTCTTC.

This chain links TRBV29-1 with TRBJ2-5, with D uncertain. Germline V CDR1 and CDR2: SQVTM, ANQGSEA. V lost 7 bases and J 2 bases, leaving 11 bases between the germline ends. This CDR3 region has 12 residues. CDR3: CSAADSQETQYF. As DNA, the CDR3 is TGCAGCGCTGCGGATTCTCAAGAGACCCAGTACTTC.

V usage is TRBV5-6 and J usage is TRBJ2-2, with TRBD2 matching 7 bases. There are 14 residues in the CDR3. Germline CDR1 reads SGHDT; CDR2 reads YYEEEE. Germline trimming cut 4 bases from V and 4 bases from J; bases unmatched to any gene: 4. CDR3 in amino acids: CASSLPGGTGELFF. The CDR3 DNA reads TGTGCCAGCAGCCTTCCGGGGGGCACCGGGGAGCTGTTTTTT.

CDR3: CASSQVLTSGGNNEQFF. DNA of the CDR3: TGTGCCAGCAGCCAGGTCCTAACTAGCGGGGGGAACAATGAGCAGTTCTTC. The chain has TRBV3-1 (or the pseudogene TRBV3-2) and TRBJ2-1, with 12 positions matching TRBD2. This CDR3 spans 17 amino acids. Germline assignment: CDR1 LGHDT and CDR2 YNNKEL (reference sequence). Unmatched junction bases numbered 8, after V lost 3 bases and J lost 5 bases.

The V and J genes are TRBV5-1 and TRBJ1-6, with D possibly being TRBD1 (5 bases). Trimming pared 0 bases from V and 8 bases from J, leaving 9 bases between. The CDR3 length is 14 residues. Per germline, CDR1 SGHRS and CDR2 YFSETQ. The CDR3 bases are TGCGCCAGCAGCTTGGAAGGGACTGATTCACCCCTCCACTTT. Residues: CASSLEGTDSPLHF.

J is TRBJ2-3 and V is TRBV12-5; the match to TRBD2 covers 8 bases. The CDR3 is 14 residues long. In germline, CDR1 is LGHNT, CDR2 FRNRAP. With V trimmed by 3 bases and J by 1 base, 0 bases remained unmatched. The CDR3 region has the DNA TGTGCTAGTGGTTTTAGCGGGGGCACAGATACGCAGTATTTT. Amino acids: CASGFSGGTDTQYF.

The CDR3: CASMGQGFNQPQHF. The CDR3 DNA reads TGTGCCAGCATGGGACAGGGATTCAATCAGCCCCAGCATTTT. The V and J genes are TRBV6-5 and TRBJ1-5; 9 nucleotides match TRBD1. CDR3 length equals 14 residues. V dropped 7 bases and J dropped 3; count of bases not matched to a gene: 4. Germline CDR1 reads MNHEY; CDR2 reads SVGAGI.

The chain employs TRBV29-1 and TRBJ2-5, with 11 nucleotides matching TRBD2. From germline, CDR1 is SQVTM and CDR2 ANQGSEA. The ends lost 6 bases at V and 3 bases at J; junction bases unmatched: 6. The CDR3 contains 14 residues. The CDR3 coding sequence is TGCAGCGTCACCCCGGGACTAGCGGAAGAGACCCAGTACTTC. It specifies CSVTPGLAEETQYF. The full variable domain, rest sourced from reference TRBV29-1 and TRBJ2-5, is SAVISQKPSRDICQRGTSLTIQCQVDSQVTMMFWYRQQPGQSLTLIATANQGSEATYESGFVIDKFPISRPNLTFSTLTVSNMSPEDSSIYLCSVTPGLAEETQYFGPGTRLLVL.

This chain links TRBV2 with TRBJ1-2, with TRBD1 matching over 9 bases. CDR3 length: 15 residues. From germline, CDR1 is SNHLY and CDR2 FYNNEI. V was pared by 3 bases and J by 7 bases, with 9 bases of the junction left unmatched. For the CDR3, the DNA is TGTGCCAGCAGTGACCGACCCGGGACAGGGACTGGCTACACCTTC. Protein: CASSDRPGTGTGYTF.

This clone was observed once. The chain links TRBV24-1 to TRBJ2-1, with 8 bases fitting TRBD2. Looked up from germline, CDR1 is KGHDR and CDR2 is SFDVKD. The J segment lost 11 bases and the V segment lost 4 bases, leaving 6 bases of the junction unmatched. The CDR3 is 13 residues long. The CDR3 DNA is TGTGCCACCAGTGACCTCACTAGCGGTAAGCAGTTCTTC. It encodes CATSDLTSGKQFF.

The chain employs TRBV10-3 and TRBJ1-3; D is undetermined. The CDR3 totals 17 residues. Germline V gene lookup returns CDR1 ENHRY and CDR2 SYGVKD. Trimming removed 0 bases from V and 0 bases from J, with 12 bases in between. The CDR3 sequence: CAISESVNTNSGNTIYF. The CDR3, as DNA: TGTGCCATCAGTGAGTCGGTCAACACCAACTCTGGAAACACCATATATTTT.

The rearrangement links TRBV27 to TRBJ2-3; TRBD2 matches at 8 bases. V trimming: 5 bases; J trimming: 6 bases; junction bases outside the gene matches: 16. Germline CDR1 is MNHEY and CDR2 is SMNVEV (reference sequence). The length of the CDR3 is 17 residues. CDR3 nucleotide sequence: TGTGCCAGCAGTAAATCTAGCGGAGCGGGAGTGCCGGATACGCAGTATTTT. Its translation: CASSKSSGAGVPDTQYF.

The chain recombines TRBV18 with TRBJ2-6, with 10 nucleotides matching TRBD1. This CDR3 contains 17 residues. CDR1 and CDR2 (germline): KGHSH, LQKENI. After removal of 5 bases from V and 3 bases from J, the junction contained 7 bases not matched to a gene. Here the CDR3 DNA reads TGTGCCAGCTCAGCCGGGACAGGGGTCGGTGGGGCCAACGTCCTGACTTTC. Its protein is CASSAGTGVGGANVLTF. Looking up the rest from reference TRBV18 and TRBJ2-6 gives the full variable domain: NAGVMQNPRHLVRRRGQEARLRCSPMKGHSHVYWYRQLPEEGLKFMVYLQKENIIDESGMPKERFSAEFPKEGPSILRIQQVVRGDSAAYFCASSAGTGVGGANVLTFGAGSRLTVL.

The V gene is TRBV9, the J gene TRBJ2-3; D remains ambiguous. Germline lookup yields CDR1 SGDLS and CDR2 YYNGEE. The CDR3 consists of 15 residues. The V end was cut by 7 bases, the J end by 2 bases, with 17 bases between. The CDR3 nucleotides read TGTGCCAGCGGTGTGGCGCCTAGTAACACAGATACGCAGTATTTT. Its protein product is CASGVAPSNTDTQYF.

The V and J genes are TRBV5-1 and TRBJ2-1; the D gene is possibly TRBD2 (5 bases). V lost 0 bases and J 4 bases, leaving 11 bases between the germline ends. The CDR3 spans 15 residues. Germline loops: CDR1 SGHRS, CDR2 YFSETQ. The CDR3 bases are TGCGCCAGCAGCTTGGCCACCGGGGTTTACAATGAGCAGTTCTTC. The encoded protein is CASSLATGVYNEQFF.

This clone appeared once. V and J are TRBV7-2 and TRBJ2-2; 8 bases line up with TRBD2. The CDR3 has 13 residues. The trim removed 11 bases at V and 8 bases at J, leaving 10 bases unmatched. Germline values: CDR1 SGHTA, CDR2 FQGNSA. This CDR3 is CAQRPGGAGELFF. Written as DNA, the CDR3 is TGTGCCCAACGCCCGGGGGGGGCTGGGGAGCTGTTTTTT.